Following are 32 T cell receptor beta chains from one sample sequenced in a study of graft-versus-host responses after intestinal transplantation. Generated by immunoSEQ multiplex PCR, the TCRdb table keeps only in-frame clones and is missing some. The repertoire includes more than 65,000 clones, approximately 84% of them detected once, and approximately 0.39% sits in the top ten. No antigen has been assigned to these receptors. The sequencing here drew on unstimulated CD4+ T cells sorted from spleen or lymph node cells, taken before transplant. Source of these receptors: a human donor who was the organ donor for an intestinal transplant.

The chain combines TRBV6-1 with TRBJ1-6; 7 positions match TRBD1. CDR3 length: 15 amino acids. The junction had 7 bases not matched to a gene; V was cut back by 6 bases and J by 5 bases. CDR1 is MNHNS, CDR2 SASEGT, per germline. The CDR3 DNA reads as TGTGCCAGCAGCTCGACAGGGCTGGATAATTCACCCCTCCACTTT. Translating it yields CASSSTGLDNSPLHF.

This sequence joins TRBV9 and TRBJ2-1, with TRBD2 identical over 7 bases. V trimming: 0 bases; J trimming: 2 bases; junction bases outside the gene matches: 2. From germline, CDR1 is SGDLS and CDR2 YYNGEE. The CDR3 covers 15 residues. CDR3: CASSVGAGAYNEQFF. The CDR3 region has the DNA TGTGCCAGCAGCGTAGGGGCGGGGGCCTACAATGAGCAGTTCTTC.

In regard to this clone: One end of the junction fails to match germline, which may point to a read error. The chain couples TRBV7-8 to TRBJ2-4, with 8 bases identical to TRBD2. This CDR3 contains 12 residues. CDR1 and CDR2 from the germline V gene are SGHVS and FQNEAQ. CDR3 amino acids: CASSFGGDRWVF. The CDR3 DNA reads TGTGCCAGCAGCTTCGGGGGGGACCGGTGGGTATTC.

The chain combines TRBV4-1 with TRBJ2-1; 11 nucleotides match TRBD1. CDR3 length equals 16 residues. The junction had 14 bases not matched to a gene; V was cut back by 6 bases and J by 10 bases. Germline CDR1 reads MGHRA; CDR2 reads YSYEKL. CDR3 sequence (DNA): TGCGCCAGCAGTCATCGGACAGGGGGCAAGCGAGACGAGCAGTTCTTC. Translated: CASSHRTGGKRDEQFF.

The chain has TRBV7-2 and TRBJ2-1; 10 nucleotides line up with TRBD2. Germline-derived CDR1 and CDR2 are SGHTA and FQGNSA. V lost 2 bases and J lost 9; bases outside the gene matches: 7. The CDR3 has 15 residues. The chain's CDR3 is CASSLSGGAAGEQFF. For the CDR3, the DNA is TGTGCCAGCAGCTTAAGCGGGGGGGCTGCTGGTGAGCAGTTCTTC.

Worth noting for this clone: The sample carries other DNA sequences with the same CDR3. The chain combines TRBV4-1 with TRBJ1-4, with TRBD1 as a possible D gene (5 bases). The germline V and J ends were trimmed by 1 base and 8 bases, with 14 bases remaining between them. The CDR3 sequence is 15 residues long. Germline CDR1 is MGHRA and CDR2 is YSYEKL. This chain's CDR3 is CASSQGKGEGEKLFF. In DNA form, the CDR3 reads TGCGCCAGCAGCCAAGGGAAAGGGGAGGGGGAAAAACTGTTTTTT.

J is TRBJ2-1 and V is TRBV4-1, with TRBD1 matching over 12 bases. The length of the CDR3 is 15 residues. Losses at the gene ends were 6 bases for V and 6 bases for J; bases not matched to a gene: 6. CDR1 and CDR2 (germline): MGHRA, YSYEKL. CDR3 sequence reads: CASSSGQGALNEQFF. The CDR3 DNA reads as TGCGCCAGCAGTTCGGGACAGGGGGCGCTCAATGAGCAGTTCTTC.

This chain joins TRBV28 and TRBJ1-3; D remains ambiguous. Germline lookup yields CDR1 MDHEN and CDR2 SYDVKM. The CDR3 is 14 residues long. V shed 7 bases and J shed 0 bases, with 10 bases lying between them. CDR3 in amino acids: CASIYSSSGNTIYF. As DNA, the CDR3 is TGTGCCAGCATTTACTCCTCCTCTGGAAACACCATATATTTT. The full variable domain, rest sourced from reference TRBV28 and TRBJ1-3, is DVKVTQSSRYLVKRTGEKVFLECVQDMDHENMFWYRQDPGLGLRLIYFSYDVKMKEKGDIPEGYSVSREKKERFSLILESASTNQTSMYLCASIYSSSGNTIYFGEGSWLTVV.

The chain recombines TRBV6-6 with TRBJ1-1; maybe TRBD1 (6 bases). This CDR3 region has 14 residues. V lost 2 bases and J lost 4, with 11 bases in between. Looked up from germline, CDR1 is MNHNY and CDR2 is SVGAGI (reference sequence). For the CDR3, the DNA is TGTGCCAGCAGTTACGTGGGGGGGCGCACTGAAGCTTTCTTT. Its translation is CASSYVGGRTEAFF.

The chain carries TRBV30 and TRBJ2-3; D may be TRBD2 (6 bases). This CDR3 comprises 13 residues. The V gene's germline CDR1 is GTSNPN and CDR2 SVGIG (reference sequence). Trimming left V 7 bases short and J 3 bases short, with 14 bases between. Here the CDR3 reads CASKPRGTDTQYF. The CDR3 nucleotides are TGTGCCTCGAAACCGCGGGGTACAGATACGCAGTATTTT. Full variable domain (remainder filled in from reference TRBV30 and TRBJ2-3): SQTIHQWPATLVQPVGSPLSLECTVEGTSNPNLYWYRQAAGRGLQLLFYSVGIGQISSEVPQNLSASRPQDRQFILSSKKLLLSDSGFYLCASKPRGTDTQYFGPGTRLTVL.

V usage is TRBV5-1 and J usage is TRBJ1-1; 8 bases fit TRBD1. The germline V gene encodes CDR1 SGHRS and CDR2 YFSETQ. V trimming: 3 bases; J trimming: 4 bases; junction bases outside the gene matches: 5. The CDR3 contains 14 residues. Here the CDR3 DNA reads TGCGCCAGCAGCTCAGGGACAGGTAGCACTGAAGCTTTCTTT. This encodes CASSSGTGSTEAFF. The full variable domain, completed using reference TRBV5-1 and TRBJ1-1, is KAGVTQTPRYLIKTRGQQVTLSCSPISGHRSVSWYQQTPGQGLQFLFEYFSETQRNKGNFPGRFSGRQFSNSRSEMNVSTLELGDSALYLCASSSGTGSTEAFFGQGTRLTVV.

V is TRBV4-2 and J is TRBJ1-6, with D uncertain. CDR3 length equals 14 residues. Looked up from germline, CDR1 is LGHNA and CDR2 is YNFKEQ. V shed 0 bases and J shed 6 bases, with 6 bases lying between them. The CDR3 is CASSQERGNSPLHF. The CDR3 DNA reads TGTGCCAGCAGCCAAGAACGCGGTAATTCACCCCTCCACTTT.

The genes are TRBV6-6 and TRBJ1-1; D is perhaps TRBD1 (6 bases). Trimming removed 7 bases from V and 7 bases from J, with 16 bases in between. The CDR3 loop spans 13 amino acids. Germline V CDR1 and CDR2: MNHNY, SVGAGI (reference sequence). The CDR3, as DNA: TGTGCCAGCATCCGGCAGGGGCGAAATGAAGCTTTCTTT. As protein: CASIRQGRNEAFF.

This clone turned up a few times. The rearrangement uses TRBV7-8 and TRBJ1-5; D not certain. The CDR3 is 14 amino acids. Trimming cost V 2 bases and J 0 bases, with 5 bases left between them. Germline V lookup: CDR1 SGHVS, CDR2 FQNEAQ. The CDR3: CASSLTVSNQPQHF. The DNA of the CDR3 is TGTGCCAGCAGCTTAACAGTTAGCAATCAGCCCCAGCATTTT.

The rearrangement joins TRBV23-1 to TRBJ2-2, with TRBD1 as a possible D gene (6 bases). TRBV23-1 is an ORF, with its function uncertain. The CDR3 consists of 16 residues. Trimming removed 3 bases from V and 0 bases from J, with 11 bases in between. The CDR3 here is CASSHQGTANTGELFF. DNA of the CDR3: TGCGCCAGCAGTCACCAGGGGACGGCGAACACCGGGGAGCTGTTTTTT.

DNA of the CDR3: TGTGCCAGCAATTCCGGACAGGGGAAGACCGGGGAGCTGTTTTTT. It is translated as CASNSGQGKTGELFF. The chain carries TRBV2 and TRBJ2-2; 9 bases map to TRBD1. The CDR3 is 15 residues long. CDR1 and CDR2 (germline): SNHLY, FYNNEI. V trimming: 7 bases; J trimming: 5 bases; junction bases outside the gene matches: 8.

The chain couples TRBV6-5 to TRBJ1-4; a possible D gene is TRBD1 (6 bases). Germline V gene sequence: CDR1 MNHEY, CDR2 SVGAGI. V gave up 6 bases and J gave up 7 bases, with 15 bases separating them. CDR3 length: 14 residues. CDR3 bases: TGTGCCAGCAGGCCCGGGACAATCGGTGAAAAACTGTTTTTT. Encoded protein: CASRPGTIGEKLFF.

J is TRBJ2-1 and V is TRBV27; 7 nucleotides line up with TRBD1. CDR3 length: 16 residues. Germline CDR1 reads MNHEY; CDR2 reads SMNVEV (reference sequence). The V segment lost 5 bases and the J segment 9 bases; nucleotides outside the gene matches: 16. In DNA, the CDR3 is TGTGCCAGCAGTCCATCCGGGACAGCCAGGGGCAGTGAGCAGTTCTTC. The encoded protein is CASSPSGTARGSEQFF.

DNA of the CDR3: TGTGCCAGCCAGGGCGAGCGGGTCCCCTACGAGCAGTACGTC. Translating gives CASQGERVPYEQYV. The chain carries TRBV28 and TRBJ2-7, with TRBD2 as a possible D gene (6 bases). The length of the CDR3 is 14 residues. The V end lost 8 bases, the J end lost 2 bases, and 16 bases lay between the germline ends. Germline V CDR1 and CDR2: MDHEN, SYDVKM.

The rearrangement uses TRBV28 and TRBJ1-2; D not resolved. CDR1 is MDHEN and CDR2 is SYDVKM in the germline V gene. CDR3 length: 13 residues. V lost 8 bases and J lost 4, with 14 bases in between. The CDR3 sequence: CASGSGQSYGYTF. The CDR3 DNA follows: TGTGCCAGCGGAAGCGGGCAATCCTATGGCTACACCTTC.

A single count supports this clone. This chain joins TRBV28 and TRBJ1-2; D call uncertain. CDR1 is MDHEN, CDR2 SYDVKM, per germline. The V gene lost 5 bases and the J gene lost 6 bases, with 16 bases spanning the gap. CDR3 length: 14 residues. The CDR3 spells CASSPHGHRDGYTF. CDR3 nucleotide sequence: TGTGCCAGCAGTCCGCATGGCCACCGGGATGGCTACACCTTC.

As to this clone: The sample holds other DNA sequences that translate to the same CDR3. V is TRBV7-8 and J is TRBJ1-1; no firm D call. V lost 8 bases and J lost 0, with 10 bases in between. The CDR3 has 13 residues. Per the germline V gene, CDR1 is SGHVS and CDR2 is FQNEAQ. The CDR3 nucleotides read TGTGCCAGCCGGCCTAGGATGAACACTGAAGCTTTCTTT. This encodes CASRPRMNTEAFF. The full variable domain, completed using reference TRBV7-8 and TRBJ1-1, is GAGVSQSPRYKVAKRGQDVALRCDPISGHVSLFWYQQALGQGPEFLTYFQNEAQLDKSGLPSDRFFAERPEGSVSTLKIQRTQQEDSAVYLCASRPRMNTEAFFGQGTRLTVV.

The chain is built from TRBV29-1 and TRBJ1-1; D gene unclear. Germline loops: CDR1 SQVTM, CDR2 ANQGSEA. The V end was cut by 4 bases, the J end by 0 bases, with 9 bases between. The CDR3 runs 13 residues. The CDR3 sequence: CSVGADMNTEAFF. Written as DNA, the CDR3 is TGCAGCGTTGGAGCAGACATGAACACTGAAGCTTTCTTT.

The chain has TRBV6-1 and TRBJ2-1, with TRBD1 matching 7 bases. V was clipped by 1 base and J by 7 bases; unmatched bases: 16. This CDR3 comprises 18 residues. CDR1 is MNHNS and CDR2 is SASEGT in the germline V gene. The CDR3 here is CASSEEGYGAGGRNEQFF. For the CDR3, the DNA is TGTGCCAGCAGTGAAGAGGGTTACGGGGCAGGGGGAAGGAATGAGCAGTTCTTC.

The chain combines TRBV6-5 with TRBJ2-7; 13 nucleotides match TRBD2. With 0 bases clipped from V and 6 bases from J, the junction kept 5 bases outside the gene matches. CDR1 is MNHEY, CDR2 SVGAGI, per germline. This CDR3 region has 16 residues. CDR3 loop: CASSYSEGTSGVEQYV. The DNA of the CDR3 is TGTGCCAGCAGTTACTCAGAGGGGACTAGCGGGGTCGAGCAGTACGTC.

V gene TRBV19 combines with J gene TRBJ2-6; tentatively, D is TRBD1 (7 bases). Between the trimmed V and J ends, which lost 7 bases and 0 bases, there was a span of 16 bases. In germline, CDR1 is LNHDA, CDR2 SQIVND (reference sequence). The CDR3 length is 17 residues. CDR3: CASKAAGGLSGANVLTF. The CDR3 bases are TGTGCCAGTAAAGCTGCAGGGGGACTCTCTGGGGCCAACGTCCTGACTTTC.

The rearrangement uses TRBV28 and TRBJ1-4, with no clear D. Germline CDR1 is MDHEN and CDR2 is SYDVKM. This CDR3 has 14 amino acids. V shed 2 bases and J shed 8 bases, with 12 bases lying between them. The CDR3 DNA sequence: TGTGCCAGCAGTTTAGGCGAGGCTGAGGAAAAACTGTTTTTT. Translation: CASSLGEAEEKLFF.

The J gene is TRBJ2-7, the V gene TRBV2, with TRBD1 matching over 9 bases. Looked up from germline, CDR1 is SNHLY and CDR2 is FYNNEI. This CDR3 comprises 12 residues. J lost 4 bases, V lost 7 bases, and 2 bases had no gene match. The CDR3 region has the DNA TGTGCCAGCACTGGGACAGGGTACGAGCAGTACGTC. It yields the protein CASTGTGYEQYV.

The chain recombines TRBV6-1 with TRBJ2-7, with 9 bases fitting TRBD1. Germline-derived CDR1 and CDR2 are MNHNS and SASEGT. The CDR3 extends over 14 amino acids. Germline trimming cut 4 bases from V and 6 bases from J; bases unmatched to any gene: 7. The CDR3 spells CASSAGTGWSEQYV. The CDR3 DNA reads TGTGCCAGCAGTGCCGGGACAGGGTGGTCCGAGCAGTACGTC.

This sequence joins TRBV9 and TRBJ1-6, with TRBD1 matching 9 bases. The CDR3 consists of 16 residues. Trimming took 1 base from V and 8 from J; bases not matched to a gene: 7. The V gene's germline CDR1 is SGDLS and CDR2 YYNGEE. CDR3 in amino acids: CASSVFRQGGYSPLHF. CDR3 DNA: TGTGCCAGCAGCGTATTCCGACAGGGGGGCTATTCACCCCTCCACTTT.

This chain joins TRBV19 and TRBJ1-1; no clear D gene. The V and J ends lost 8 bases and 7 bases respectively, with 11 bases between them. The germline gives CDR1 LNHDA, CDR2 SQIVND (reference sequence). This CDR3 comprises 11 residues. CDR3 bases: TGTGCCAGTGCAAACAGATTTGAAGCTTTCTTT. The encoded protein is CASANRFEAFF.

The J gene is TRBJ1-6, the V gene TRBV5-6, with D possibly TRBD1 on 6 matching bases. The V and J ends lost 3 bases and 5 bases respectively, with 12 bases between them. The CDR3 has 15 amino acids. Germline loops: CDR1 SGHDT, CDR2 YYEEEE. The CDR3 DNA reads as TGTGCCAGCAGCTCCAGGGGAAAGAATAATTCACCCCTCCACTTT. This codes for CASSSRGKNNSPLHF.